This entry features one TCR beta chain sequence. The antigen is unknown. This entry is derived from a study of T cell responses to AZD1222 COVID-19 vaccine. As for the study in general: It was second doses at about 4 or about 12 weeks that were pooled. Study-level results: Spike-specific TCR breadth and depth went up after people got two AZD1222 doses.

The data were produced by immunoSEQ multiplex PCR, yet TCRdb's version contains in-frame clones alone and is incomplete. The profile covers roughly 110,000 clones, with roughly 88% appearing a single time and approximately 5% taken by the ten largest. J lost 7 bases, V lost 5 bases, and 7 bases had no gene match. The CDR3 runs to 13 residues. Germline values: CDR1 MGHRA, CDR2 YSYEKL. This specimen consisted of peripheral blood, obtained on day 0 of AZD1222 vaccination. The receptor's source is an adult in good health. The genes are TRBV4-1 and TRBJ1-1; 7 nucleotides line up with TRBD1. The DNA of the CDR3 is TGCGCCAGCAGCATTCAGGGGGGTGATGAAGCTTTCTTT. This sequence encodes CASSIQGGDEAFF.